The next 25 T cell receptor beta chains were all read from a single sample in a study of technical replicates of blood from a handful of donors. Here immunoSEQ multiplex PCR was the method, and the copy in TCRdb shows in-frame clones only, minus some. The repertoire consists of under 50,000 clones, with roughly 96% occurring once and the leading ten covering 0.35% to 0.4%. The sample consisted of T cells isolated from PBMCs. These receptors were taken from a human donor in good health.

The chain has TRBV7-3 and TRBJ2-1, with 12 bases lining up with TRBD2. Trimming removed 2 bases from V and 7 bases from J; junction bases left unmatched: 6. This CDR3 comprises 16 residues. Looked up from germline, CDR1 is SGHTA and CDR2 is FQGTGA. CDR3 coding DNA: TGTGCCAGCAGCTTAGGTCCTGGACTAGCGGGAAATGAGCAGTTCTTC. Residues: CASSLGPGLAGNEQFF.

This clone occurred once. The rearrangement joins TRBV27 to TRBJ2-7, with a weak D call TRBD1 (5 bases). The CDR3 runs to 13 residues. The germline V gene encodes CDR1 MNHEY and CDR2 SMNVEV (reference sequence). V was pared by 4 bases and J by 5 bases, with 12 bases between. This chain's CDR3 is CASSSGMWDEQYF. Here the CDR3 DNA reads TGTGCCAGCAGTTCAGGGATGTGGGACGAGCAGTACTTC.

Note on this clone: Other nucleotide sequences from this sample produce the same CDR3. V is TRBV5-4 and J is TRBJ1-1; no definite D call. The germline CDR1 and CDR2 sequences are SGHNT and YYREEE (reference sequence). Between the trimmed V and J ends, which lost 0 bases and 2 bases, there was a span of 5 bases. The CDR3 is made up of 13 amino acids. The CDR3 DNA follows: TGTGCCAGCAGCTTGGGCAGAAACACTGAAGCTTTCTTT. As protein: CASSLGRNTEAFF.

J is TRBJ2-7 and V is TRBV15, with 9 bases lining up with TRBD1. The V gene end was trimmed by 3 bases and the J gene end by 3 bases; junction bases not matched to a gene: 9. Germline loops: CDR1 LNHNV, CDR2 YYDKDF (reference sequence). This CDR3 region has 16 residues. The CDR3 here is CATSRAPGTGIYEQYF. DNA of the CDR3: TGTGCCACCAGCAGGGCCCCCGGGACAGGGATCTACGAGCAGTACTTC.

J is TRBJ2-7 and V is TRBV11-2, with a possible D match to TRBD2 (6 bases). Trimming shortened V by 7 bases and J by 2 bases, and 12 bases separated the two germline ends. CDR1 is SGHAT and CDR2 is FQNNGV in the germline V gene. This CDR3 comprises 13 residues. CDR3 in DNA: TGTGCCAGCACCCCGGGAGCCCCCTACGAGCAGTACTTC. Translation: CASTPGAPYEQYF.

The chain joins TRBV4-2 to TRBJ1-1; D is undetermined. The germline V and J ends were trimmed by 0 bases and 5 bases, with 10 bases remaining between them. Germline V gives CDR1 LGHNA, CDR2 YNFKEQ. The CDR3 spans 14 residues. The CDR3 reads CASSQEKGETEAFF. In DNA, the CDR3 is TGTGCCAGCAGCCAAGAAAAGGGAGAGACTGAAGCTTTCTTT.

CDR3 in amino acids: CASATGTSGNTIYF. CDR3 sequence (DNA): TGTGCCAGCGCAACAGGGACCTCTGGAAACACCATATATTTT. V gene TRBV7-8 combines with J gene TRBJ1-3, with TRBD1 as a possible D gene (6 bases). In germline, CDR1 is SGHVS, CDR2 FQNEAQ. The CDR3 has 14 residues. With 8 bases removed from V and 0 bases from J, the gap between germline ends came to 11 bases.

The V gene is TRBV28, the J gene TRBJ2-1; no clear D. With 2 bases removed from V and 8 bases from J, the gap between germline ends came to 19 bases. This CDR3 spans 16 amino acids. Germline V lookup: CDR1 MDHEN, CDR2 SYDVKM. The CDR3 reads CASSLGLRLRFYEQFF. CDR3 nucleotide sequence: TGTGCCAGCAGTTTAGGGTTAAGACTCCGCTTCTATGAGCAGTTCTTC. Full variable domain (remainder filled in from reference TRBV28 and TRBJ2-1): DVKVTQSSRYLVKRTGEKVFLECVQDMDHENMFWYRQDPGLGLRLIYFSYDVKMKEKGDIPEGYSVSREKKERFSLILESASTNQTSMYLCASSLGLRLRFYEQFFGPGTRLTVL.

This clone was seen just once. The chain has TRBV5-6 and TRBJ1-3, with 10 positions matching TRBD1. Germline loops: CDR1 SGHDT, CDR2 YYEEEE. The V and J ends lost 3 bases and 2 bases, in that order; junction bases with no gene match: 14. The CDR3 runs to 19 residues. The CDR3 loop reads CASSSVLGQGDWAGNTIYF. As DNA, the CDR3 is TGTGCCAGCAGCTCGGTTCTTGGACAGGGGGATTGGGCTGGAAACACCATATATTTT. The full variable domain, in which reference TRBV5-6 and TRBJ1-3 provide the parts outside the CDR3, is DAGVTQSPTHLIKTRGQQVTLRCSPKSGHDTVSWYQQALGQGPQFIFQYYEEEERQRGNFPDRFSGHQFPNYSSELNVNALLLGDSALYLCASSSVLGQGDWAGNTIYFGEGSWLTVV.

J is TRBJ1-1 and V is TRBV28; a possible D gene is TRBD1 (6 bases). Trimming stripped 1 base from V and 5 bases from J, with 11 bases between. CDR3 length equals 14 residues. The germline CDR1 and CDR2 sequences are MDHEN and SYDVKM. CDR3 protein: CASSLYTGKTEAFF. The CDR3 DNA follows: TGTGCCAGCAGTTTATACACAGGGAAGACTGAAGCTTTCTTT.

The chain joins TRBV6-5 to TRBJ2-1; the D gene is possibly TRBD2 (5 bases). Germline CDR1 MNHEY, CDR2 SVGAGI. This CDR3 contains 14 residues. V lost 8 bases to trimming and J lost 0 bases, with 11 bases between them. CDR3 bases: TGTGCCAGCGGTCGGGGAAGCTCCTACAATGAGCAGTTCTTC. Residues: CASGRGSSYNEQFF.

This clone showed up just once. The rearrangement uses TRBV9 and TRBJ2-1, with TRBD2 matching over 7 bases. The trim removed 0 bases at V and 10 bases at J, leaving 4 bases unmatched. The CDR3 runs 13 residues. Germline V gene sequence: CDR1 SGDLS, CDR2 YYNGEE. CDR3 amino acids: CASSVDPGREQFF. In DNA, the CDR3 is TGTGCCAGCAGCGTAGATCCCGGGAGGGAGCAGTTCTTC.

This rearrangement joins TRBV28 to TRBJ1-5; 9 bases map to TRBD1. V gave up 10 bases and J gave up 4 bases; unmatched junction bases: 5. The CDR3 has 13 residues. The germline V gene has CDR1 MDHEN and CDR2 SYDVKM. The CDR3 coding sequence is TGTGCCACACAGGGGGCGGTTAATCAGCCCCAGCATTTT. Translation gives CATQGAVNQPQHF.

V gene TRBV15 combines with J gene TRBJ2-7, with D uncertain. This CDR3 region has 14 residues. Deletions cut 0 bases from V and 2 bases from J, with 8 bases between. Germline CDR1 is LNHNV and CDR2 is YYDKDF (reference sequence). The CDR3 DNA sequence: TGTGCCACCAGCAGAGATCCGGGTCCCTACGAGCAGTACTTC. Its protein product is CATSRDPGPYEQYF.

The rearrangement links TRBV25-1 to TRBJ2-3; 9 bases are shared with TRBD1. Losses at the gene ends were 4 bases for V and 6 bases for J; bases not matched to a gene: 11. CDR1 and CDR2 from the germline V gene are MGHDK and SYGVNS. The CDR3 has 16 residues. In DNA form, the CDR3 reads TGTGCCAGCAGTGCACTAAGGGGACAGGGAGCCGATACGCAGTATTTT. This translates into CASSALRGQGADTQYF.

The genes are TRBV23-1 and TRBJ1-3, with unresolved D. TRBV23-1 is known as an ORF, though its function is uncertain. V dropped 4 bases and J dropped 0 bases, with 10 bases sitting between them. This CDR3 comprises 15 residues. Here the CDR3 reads CASSLAACSGNTIYF. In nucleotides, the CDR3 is TGCGCCAGCAGTCTAGCGGCCTGCTCTGGAAACACCATATATTTT.

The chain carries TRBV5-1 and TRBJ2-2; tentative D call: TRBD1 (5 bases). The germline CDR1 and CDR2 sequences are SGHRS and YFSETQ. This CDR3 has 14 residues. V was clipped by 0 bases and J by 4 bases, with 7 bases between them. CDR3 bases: TGCGCCAGCAGCTTGGCCAGGGTCACCGGGGAGCTGTTTTTT. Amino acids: CASSLARVTGELFF.

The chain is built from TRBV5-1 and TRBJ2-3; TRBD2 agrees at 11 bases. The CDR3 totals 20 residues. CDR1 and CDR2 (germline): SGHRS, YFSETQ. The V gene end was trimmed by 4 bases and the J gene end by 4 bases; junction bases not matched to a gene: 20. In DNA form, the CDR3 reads TGCGCCAGCAGCCCGTATACCTTATTACTAGCGGGGGTTATTGCAGATACGCAGTATTTT. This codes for CASSPYTLLLAGVIADTQYF.

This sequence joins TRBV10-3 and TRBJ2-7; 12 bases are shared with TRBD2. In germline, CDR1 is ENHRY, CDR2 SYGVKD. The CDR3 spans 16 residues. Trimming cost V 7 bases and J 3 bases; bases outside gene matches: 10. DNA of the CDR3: TGTGCCATCACCCCTAGCGGGAGGGCCCCAATCTACGAGCAGTACTTC. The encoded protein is CAITPSGRAPIYEQYF.

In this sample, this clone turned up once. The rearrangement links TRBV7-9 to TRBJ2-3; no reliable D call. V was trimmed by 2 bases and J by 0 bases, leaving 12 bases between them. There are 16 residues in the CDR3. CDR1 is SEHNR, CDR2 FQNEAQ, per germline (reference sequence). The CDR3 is CASSLLPISSTDTQYF. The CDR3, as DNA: TGTGCCAGCAGCTTACTCCCTATATCTAGCACAGATACGCAGTATTTT.

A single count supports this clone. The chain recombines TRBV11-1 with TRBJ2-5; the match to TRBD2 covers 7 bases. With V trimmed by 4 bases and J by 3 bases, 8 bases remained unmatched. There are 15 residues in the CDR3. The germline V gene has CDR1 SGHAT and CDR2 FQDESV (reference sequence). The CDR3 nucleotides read TGTGCCAGCAGCTCGACACCTCTAGCGGAAGAGACCCAGTACTTC. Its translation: CASSSTPLAEETQYF.

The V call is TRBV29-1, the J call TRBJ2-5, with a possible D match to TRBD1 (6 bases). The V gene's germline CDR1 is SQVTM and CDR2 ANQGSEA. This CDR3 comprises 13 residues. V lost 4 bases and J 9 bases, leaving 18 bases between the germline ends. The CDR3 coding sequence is TGCAGCGTTGCAGGGGACCCCTTCAGGGCCCAGTACTTC. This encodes CSVAGDPFRAQYF. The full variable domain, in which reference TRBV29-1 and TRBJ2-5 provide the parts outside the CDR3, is SAVISQKPSRDICQRGTSLTIQCQVDSQVTMMFWYRQQPGQSLTLIATANQGSEATYESGFVIDKFPISRPNLTFSTLTVSNMSPEDSSIYLCSVAGDPFRAQYFGPGTRLLVL.

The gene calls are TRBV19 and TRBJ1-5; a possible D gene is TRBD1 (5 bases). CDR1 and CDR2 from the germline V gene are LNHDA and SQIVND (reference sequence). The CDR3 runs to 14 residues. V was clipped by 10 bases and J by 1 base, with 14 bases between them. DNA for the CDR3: TGTGCCACAGGGCAAGAAGGAAGCAATCAGCCCCAGCATTTT. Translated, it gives CATGQEGSNQPQHF. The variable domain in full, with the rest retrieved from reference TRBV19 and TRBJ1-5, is DGGITQSPKYLFRKEGQNVTLSCEQNLNHDAMYWYRQDPGQGLRLIYYSQIVNDFQKGDIAEGYSVSREKKESFPLTVTSAQKNPTAFYLCATGQEGSNQPQHFGDGTRLSIL.

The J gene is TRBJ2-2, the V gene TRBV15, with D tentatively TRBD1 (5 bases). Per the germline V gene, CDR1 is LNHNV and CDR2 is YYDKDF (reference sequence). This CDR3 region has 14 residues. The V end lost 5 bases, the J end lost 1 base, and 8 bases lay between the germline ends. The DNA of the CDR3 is TGTGCCACCAGCGGGGCGGTGAACACCGGGGAGCTGTTTTTT. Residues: CATSGAVNTGELFF.

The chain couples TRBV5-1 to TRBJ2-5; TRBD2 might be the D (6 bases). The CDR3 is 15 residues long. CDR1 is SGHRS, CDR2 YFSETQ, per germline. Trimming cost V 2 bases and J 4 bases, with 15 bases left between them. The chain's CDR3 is CASSFSVAALETQYF. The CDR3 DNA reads TGCGCCAGCAGCTTCTCGGTAGCGGCACTAGAGACCCAGTACTTC.